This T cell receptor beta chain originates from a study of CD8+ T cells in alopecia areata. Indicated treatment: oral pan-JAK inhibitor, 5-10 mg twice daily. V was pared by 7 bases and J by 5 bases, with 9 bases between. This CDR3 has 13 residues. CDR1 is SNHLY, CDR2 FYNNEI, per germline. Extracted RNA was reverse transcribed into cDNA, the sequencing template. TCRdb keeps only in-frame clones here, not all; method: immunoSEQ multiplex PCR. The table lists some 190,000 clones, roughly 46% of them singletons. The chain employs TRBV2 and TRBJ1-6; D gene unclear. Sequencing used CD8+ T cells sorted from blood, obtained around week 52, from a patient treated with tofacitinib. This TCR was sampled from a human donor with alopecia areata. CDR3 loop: CASMVHHNSPLHF. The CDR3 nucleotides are TGTGCCAGCATGGTTCACCATAATTCACCCCTCCACTTT.